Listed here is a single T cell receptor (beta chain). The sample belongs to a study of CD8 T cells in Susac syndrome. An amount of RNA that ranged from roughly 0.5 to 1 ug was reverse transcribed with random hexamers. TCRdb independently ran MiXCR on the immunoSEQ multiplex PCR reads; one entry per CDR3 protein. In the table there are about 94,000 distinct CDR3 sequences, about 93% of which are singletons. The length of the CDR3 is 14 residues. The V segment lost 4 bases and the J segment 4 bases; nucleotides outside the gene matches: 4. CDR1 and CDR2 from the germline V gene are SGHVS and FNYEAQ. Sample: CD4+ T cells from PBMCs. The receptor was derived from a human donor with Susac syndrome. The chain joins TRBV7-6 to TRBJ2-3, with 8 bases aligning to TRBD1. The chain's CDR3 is CASSSQGDADTQYF. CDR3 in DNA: TGTGCCAGCAGCTCACAGGGGGACGCAGATACGCAGTATTTT. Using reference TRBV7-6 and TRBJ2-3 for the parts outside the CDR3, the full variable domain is GAGVSQSPRYKVTKRGQDVALRCDPISGHVSLYWYRQALGQGPEFLTYFNYEAQQDKSGLPNDRFSAERPEGSISTLTIQRTEQRDSAMYRCASSSQGDADTQYFGPGTRLTVL.